This T cell receptor beta chain comes out of a study of blood T cell repertoires in COVID-19. The V and J ends lost 5 bases and 10 bases, in that order; junction bases with no gene match: 7. This CDR3 has 15 residues. Germline CDR1 and CDR2: MNHEY and SVGAGI. Profiled with immunoSEQ multiplex PCR; TCRdb holds only in-frame clones, not every one. The repertoire holds about 320,000 clones, with 86% as singletons. The V gene is TRBV6-5, the J gene TRBJ2-1; 14 bases are a match to TRBD2. This clonotype originated in a woman aged 45-59 years with acute or convalescent COVID-19. The sequencing sample was made of peripheral blood. This CDR3 is CASSRLAGGPGEQFF. CDR3 nucleotide sequence: TGTGCCAGCAGTCGACTAGCGGGAGGGCCTGGGGAGCAGTTCTTC.